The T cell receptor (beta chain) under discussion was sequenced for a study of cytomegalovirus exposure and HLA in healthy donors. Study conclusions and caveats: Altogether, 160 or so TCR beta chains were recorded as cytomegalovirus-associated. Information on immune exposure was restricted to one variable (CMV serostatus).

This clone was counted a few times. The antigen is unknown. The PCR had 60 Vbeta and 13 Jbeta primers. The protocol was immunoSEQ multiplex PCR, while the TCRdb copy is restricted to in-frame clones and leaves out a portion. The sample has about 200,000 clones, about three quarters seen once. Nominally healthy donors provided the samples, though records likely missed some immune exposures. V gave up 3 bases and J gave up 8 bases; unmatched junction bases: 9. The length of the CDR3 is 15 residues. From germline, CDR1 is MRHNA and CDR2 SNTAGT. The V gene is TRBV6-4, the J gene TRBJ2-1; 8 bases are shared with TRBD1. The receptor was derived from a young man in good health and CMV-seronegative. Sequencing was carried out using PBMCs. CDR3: CASSEGQGMSDEQFF. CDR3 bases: TGTGCCAGCAGTGAAGGACAGGGCATGTCGGATGAGCAGTTCTTC.